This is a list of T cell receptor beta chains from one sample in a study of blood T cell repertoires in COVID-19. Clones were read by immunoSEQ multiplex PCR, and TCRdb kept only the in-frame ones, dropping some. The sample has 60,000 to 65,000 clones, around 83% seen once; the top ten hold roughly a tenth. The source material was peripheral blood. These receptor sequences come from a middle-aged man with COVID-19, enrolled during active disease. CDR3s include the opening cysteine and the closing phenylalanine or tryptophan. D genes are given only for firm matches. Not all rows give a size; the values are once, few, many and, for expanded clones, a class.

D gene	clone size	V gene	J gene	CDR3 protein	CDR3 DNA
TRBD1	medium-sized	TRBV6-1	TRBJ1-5	CASSGRGTAISNQPQHF	TGTGCCAGCAGTGGACGGGGGACAGCTATTAGCAATCAGCCCCAGCATTTT
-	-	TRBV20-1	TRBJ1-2	CSAIGNGYTF	TGCAGTGCTATCGGGAATGGCTACACCTTC
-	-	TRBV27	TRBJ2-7	CASGFNEQYF	TGTGCCAGCGGTTTTAACGAGCAGTACTTC
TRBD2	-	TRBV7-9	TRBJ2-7	CATRGGSYEQYF	TGTGCCACTCGGGGGGGATCATACGAGCAGTACTTC
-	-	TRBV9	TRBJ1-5	CASSREDQPQHF	TGTGCCAGCAGCCGAGAGGATCAGCCCCAGCATTTT
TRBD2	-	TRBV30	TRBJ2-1	CAWSVGVAGDSNEQFF	TGTGCCTGGAGTGTAGGGGTAGCGGGAGATTCCAATGAGCAGTTCTTC
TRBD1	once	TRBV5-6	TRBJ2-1	CASSFGTGRNDNEQFF	TGTGCCAGCAGCTTCGGGACAGGACGGAATGACAATGAGCAGTTCTTC
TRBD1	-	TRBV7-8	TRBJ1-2	CASSQDRGRGYTF	TGTGCCAGCAGCCAGGACAGGGGCAGGGGCTACACCTTC
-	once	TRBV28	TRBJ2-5	CASSLAGLVGTQYF	TGTGCCAGCAGTTTAGCGGGATTGGTAGGGACCCAGTACTTC
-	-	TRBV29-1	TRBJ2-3	CSVAGYRTDTQYF	TGCAGCGTTGCAGGGTATCGCACAGATACGCAGTATTTT
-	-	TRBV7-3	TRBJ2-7	CASSLGGGYSYEQYF	TGTGCCAGCAGCTTGGGCGGAGGATACTCCTACGAGCAGTACTTC
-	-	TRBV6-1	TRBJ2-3	CASSEFGFRGDTQYF	TGTGCCAGCAGTGAATTTGGGTTCCGAGGAGATACGCAGTATTTT
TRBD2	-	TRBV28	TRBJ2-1	CASTRSGRGGKNEQFF	TGTGCCAGCACCCGCAGCGGGAGGGGTGGAAAAAATGAGCAGTTCTTC
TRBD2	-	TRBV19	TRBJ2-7	CASSTTSGSSYEQYF	TGTGCCAGTAGTACGACTAGCGGGAGCTCCTACGAGCAGTACTTC
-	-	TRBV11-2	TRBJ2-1	CASSLGGTSYNEQFF	TGTGCCAGCAGCTTAGGCGGGACCTCCTACAATGAGCAGTTCTTC
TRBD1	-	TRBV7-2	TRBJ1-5	CASSPYRGADQPQHF	TGTGCCAGCAGCCCCTACAGGGGGGCCGATCAGCCCCAGCATTTT
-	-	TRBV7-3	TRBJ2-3	CASSLDPRDTQYF	TGTGCCAGCAGCTTAGACCCGCGGGATACGCAGTATTTT
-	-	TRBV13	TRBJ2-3	CASSLVSDTQYF	TGTGCCAGCAGCTTAGTCTCAGATACGCAGTATTTT
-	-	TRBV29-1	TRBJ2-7	CSVEEGGYEQYF	TGCAGCGTTGAAGAGGGAGGCTACGAGCAGTACTTC
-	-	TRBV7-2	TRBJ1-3	CASSLNPPGPGNTIYF	TGTGCCAGCAGCTTAAACCCCCCCGGTCCCGGAAACACCATATATTTT
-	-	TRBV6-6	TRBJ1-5	CASSYNSREGQPQHF	TGTGCCAGCAGTTACAATTCCAGGGAGGGTCAGCCCCAGCATTTT
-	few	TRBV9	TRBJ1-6	CASSVSPLHF	TGTGCCAGCAGCGTCTCGCCCCTCCACTTT
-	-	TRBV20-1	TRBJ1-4	CSAPRNEKLFF	TGCAGTGCTCCGCGGAATGAAAAACTGTTTTTT
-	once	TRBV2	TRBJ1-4	CASSWAPATNEKLFF	TGTGCCAGCAGTTGGGCCCCAGCAACTAATGAAAAACTGTTTTTT
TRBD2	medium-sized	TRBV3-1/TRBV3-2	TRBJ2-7	CASSLGLAASYEQYF	TGTGCCAGCAGCCTAGGACTAGCGGCCTCCTACGAGCAGTACTTC
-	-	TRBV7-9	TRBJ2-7	CASSPRDTIGEQYF	TGTGCCAGCAGCCCCCGGGATACGATCGGCGAGCAGTACTTC
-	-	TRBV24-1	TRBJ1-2	CATRGPLGGDGYTF	TGTGCCACCAGGGGCCCCCTCGGGGGTGACGGCTACACCTTC
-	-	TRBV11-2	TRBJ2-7	CASSLDRTYEQYF	TGTGCCAGCAGCTTAGACAGAACCTACGAGCAGTACTTC
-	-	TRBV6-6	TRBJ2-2	CASSYSTANTGELFF	TGTGCCAGCAGTTACTCGACAGCGAACACCGGGGAGCTGTTTTTT
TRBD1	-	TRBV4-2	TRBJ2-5	CASSQDGQGAGETQYF	TGTGCCAGCAGCCAAGATGGACAGGGGGCCGGCGAGACCCAGTACTTC
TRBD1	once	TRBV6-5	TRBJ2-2	CASSSLDRPGELFF	TGTGCCAGCAGTTCCTTGGACAGGCCCGGGGAGCTGTTTTTT
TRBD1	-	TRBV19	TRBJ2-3	CASSPGRGPGADTQYF	TGTGCCAGTAGTCCGGGAAGGGGGCCTGGGGCAGATACGCAGTATTTT
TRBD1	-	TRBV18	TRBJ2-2	CASSQDRGTGELFF	TGTGCCAGCTCACAAGACAGGGGGACCGGGGAGCTGTTTTTT
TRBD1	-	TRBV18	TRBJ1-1	CASSPPSGRGAEAFF	TGTGCCAGCTCACCCCCCTCGGGCAGGGGGGCTGAAGCTTTCTTT
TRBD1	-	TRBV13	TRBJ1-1	CASSLNRGGGTEAFF	TGTGCCAGCAGCTTAAACAGGGGGGGAGGCACTGAAGCTTTCTTT
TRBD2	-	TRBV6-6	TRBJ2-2	CASRIAGGNTGELFF	TGTGCCAGCAGGATAGCGGGAGGGAACACCGGGGAGCTGTTTTTT
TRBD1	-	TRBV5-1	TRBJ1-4	CASSPSGTGDEKLFF	TGCGCCAGCAGCCCATCCGGGACAGGGGATGAAAAACTGTTTTTT
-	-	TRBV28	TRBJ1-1	CASTPLGGARNTEAFF	TGTGCCAGCACACCCTTAGGGGGGGCAAGGAACACTGAAGCTTTCTTT
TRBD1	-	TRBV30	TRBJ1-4	CAWSLTGGYANEKLFF	TGTGCCTGGAGCCTCACAGGGGGCTACGCTAATGAAAAACTGTTTTTT
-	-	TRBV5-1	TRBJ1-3	CASSLASGTAGNTIYF	TGCGCCAGCAGCTTGGCCTCGGGTACGGCGGGAAACACCATATATTTT
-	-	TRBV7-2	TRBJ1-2	CASSLYYGYTF	TGTGCCAGCAGCCTCTACTATGGCTACACCTTC
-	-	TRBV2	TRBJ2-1	CASSPSGAGDEQFF	TGTGCCAGCAGTCCCAGCGGGGCAGGGGATGAGCAGTTCTTC
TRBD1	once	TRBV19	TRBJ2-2	CASRQGNTGELFF	TGTGCCAGTCGACAGGGGAACACCGGGGAGCTGTTTTTT
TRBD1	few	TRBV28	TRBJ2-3	CASSFLQGAGDTQYF	TGTGCCAGCAGTTTTCTGCAGGGGGCTGGAGATACGCAGTATTTT
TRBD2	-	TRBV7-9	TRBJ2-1	CASIQWRTSGSVYNEQFF	TGTGCCAGCATCCAGTGGCGTACTAGCGGGAGCGTTTACAATGAGCAGTTCTTC
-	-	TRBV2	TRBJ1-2	CASSVDSNYGYTF	TGTGCCAGCAGTGTGGACAGTAACTATGGCTACACCTTC
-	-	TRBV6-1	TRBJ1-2	CASSEERRRGYTF	TGTGCCAGCAGTGAAGAACGGCGGCGGGGCTACACCTTC
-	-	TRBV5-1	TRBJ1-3	CASSPLWDNGVKEGNTIYF	TGCGCCAGCAGCCCCCTGTGGGACAATGGCGTTAAAGAAGGAAACACCATATATTTT